This passage covers 26 T cell receptor beta chains from one sample sequenced in a study of vaccination and CD4 T cells after COVID-19. Antigens of these TCRs are unknown. Treatment here: roughly nine-day PBMC culture with coronavirus spike peptide pools or control peptides (ViraFEST assay). Sequence data for DNA of cultured CD4+ T cells were generated by the Oncomine TCR Beta short-read assay. TCRdb re-called the PCR reads through MiXCR, storing one row per CDR3 protein. The repertoire consists of approximately 3,000 distinct CDR3 sequences, with roughly 80% occurring once and the leading ten covering roughly a quarter. The sequenced material came from CD4+ T cells from blood, cultured in vitro. The receptors were gathered from a human donor who had recovered from COVID-19.

This clonotype was picked up a small number of times. This chain uses TRBV20-1 with TRBJ1-2; D is unclear. This CDR3 contains 12 residues. Germline lookup yields CDR1 DFQATT and CDR2 SNEGSKA (reference sequence). V was clipped by 0 bases and J by 8 bases, with 10 bases between them. The chain's CDR3 is CSARDLSWGYTF. The CDR3 bases are TGCAGTGCTAGAGATCTGAGTTGGGGCTACACCTTC.

By share, this clonotype ranks as medium-sized. The chain is built from TRBV10-3 and TRBJ2-1; no definite D call. From germline, CDR1 is ENHRY and CDR2 SYGVKD. V lost 4 bases to trimming and J lost 3 bases, with 13 bases between them. The CDR3 is 15 residues long. For the CDR3, the DNA is TGTGCCATCAGTGGGAGCGAGACAATCTACAATGAGCAGTTCTTC. Amino acid sequence: CAISGSETIYNEQFF.

Comment on this clonotype: It may be a read error: a sequence one base away is much more abundant. This chain connects TRBV7-2 to TRBJ1-6, with D possibly being TRBD1 (6 bases). This CDR3 contains 15 residues. Germline V gene data show CDR1 as SGHTA and CDR2 as FQGNSA. CDR3 sequence (DNA): TGTGCCAGCAGTGCGTCCTCCAGGGGTTCTTCACACCTCCACTTT. This gives the protein CASSASSRGSSHLHF.

Comments on this clonotype: One end of the junction does not line up with germline, which may come from a read error. DNA for the CDR3: TGTGCCAGCAGCTTAGATGCGACCACAAATACGCAGTATTTT. It yields the protein CASSLDATTNTQYF. The chain joins TRBV11-2 to TRBJ2-3; D ambiguous. Germline V gene sequence: CDR1 SGHAT, CDR2 FQNNGV. The CDR3 totals 14 residues. Drawing the rest from reference TRBV11-2 and TRBJ2-3, the complete variable domain is EAGVAQSPRYKIIEKRQSVAFWCNPISGHATLYWYQQILGQGPKLLIQFQNNGVVDDSQLPKDRFSAERLKGVDSTLKIQPAKLEDSAVYLCASSLDATTNTQYFGPGTRLTVL.

The chain recombines TRBV20-1 with TRBJ1-5; TRBD1 aligns across 11 bases. Germline V gene lookup returns CDR1 DFQATT and CDR2 SNEGSKA (reference sequence). CDR3 length equals 14 residues. Germline trimming cut 5 bases from V and 1 base from J; bases unmatched to any gene: 1. The CDR3 DNA sequence: TGCAGTGCTCGGACAGGGGGCAGCAATCAGCCCCAGCATTTT. Protein sequence: CSARTGGSNQPQHF.

The chain employs TRBV20-1 and TRBJ1-2, with TRBD1 as a possible D gene (5 bases). Germline assignment: CDR1 DFQATT and CDR2 SNEGSKA (reference sequence). The CDR3 has 12 residues. V was clipped by 6 bases and J by 6 bases, with 14 bases between them. In nucleotides, the CDR3 is TGCAGTGCCGCTAATTTCAGGGATGGCTACACCTTC. This encodes CSAANFRDGYTF.

This chain links TRBV21-1 with TRBJ2-7. TRBV21-1 has pseudogene status. The CDR3 spans 12 residues. The CDR3 here is CASSKDVVVGYF. CDR3 sequence (DNA): TGTGCCAGCAGCAAAGACGTCGTAGTGGGGTACTTC.

The CDR3 is CASSVYQLLGTGELFF. In DNA, the CDR3 is TGTGCCAGCAGTGTTTATCAACTATTAGGCACCGGGGAGCTGTTTTTT. V and J are TRBV6-1 and TRBJ2-2; D call uncertain. V lost 4 bases and J lost 4, with 16 bases in between. Germline V gene data show CDR1 as MNHNS and CDR2 as SASEGT. This CDR3 has 16 residues.

This chain uses TRBV27 with TRBJ1-5; D is uncertain. In germline, CDR1 is MNHEY, CDR2 SMNVEV (reference sequence). The CDR3 spans 13 residues. Between the trimmed V and J ends, which lost 5 bases and 2 bases, there was a span of 7 bases. In nucleotides, the CDR3 is TGTGCCAGCAGTACCGGGGGCAATCAGCCCCAGCATTTT. Amino acid sequence: CASSTGGNQPQHF.

The V gene is TRBV7-2, the J gene TRBJ1-6; D unclear. V lost 3 bases to trimming and J lost 5 bases, with 14 bases between them. In germline, CDR1 is SGHTA, CDR2 FQGNSA. This CDR3 region has 16 residues. The CDR3 DNA reads TGTGCCAGCAGCTTCCGTTCGACGGCCGATAATTCACCCCTCCACTTT. Amino acid sequence: CASSFRSTADNSPLHF.

In DNA, the CDR3 is TGTGCCAGCAGTCCTGACAGGGGGATAGGCTACACCTTC. Encoded protein: CASSPDRGIGYTF. The V and J genes are TRBV27 and TRBJ1-2, with TRBD1 matching over 9 bases. The CDR3 extends over 13 amino acids. Trimming took 5 bases from V and 8 from J; bases not matched to a gene: 6. Per the germline V gene, CDR1 is MNHEY and CDR2 is SMNVEV (reference sequence).

This rearrangement joins TRBV7-9 to TRBJ1-2; D might be TRBD1 (6 bases). Germline CDR1 is SEHNR and CDR2 is FQNEAQ (reference sequence). The CDR3 length is 13 residues. Trimming shortened V by 5 bases and J by 5 bases, and 12 bases separated the two germline ends. CDR3 loop: CASSLDRRYGYTF. CDR3 DNA: TGTGCCAGCAGCCTCGACAGGAGATATGGCTACACCTTC.

By proportion, this clonotype is large (0.1 to 1%). This rearrangement joins TRBV10-3 to TRBJ1-2, with 7 bases aligning to TRBD1. The J segment lost 4 bases and the V segment lost 4 bases, leaving 0 bases of the junction unmatched. The germline gives CDR1 ENHRY, CDR2 SYGVKD. The CDR3 contains 12 residues. CDR3 bases: TGTGCCATCAGTGGGGACAGCTATGGCTACACCTTC. Amino acids: CAISGDSYGYTF.

The rearrangement joins TRBV12-3 or TRBV12-4 to TRBJ1-2; TRBD1 aligns across 8 bases. J was trimmed by 8 bases and V by 5 bases; bases with no gene match: 7. The CDR3 runs 13 residues. CDR3 in amino acids: CASSARGHSGYTF. In DNA form, the CDR3 reads TGTGCCAGCAGTGCCAGGGGGCACTCGGGCTACACCTTC.

This chain connects TRBV24-1 to TRBJ1-5; D is perhaps TRBD1 (5 bases). This CDR3 is built from 16 residues. CDR1 KGHDR and CDR2 SFDVKD come from the germline V gene. Trimming cost V 5 bases and J 6 bases, with 19 bases left between them. This CDR3 reads CATSVTYAGLCQPQHF. The CDR3 region has the DNA TGTGCCACCAGTGTCACATACGCAGGGTTGTGTCAGCCCCAGCATTTT.

This clonotype rates as medium-sized. V usage is TRBV19 and J usage is TRBJ1-1; D unclear. CDR3 size: 15 residues. With 4 bases removed from V and 4 bases from J, the gap between germline ends came to 16 bases. Germline values: CDR1 LNHDA, CDR2 SQIVND (reference sequence). The CDR3 DNA follows: TGTGCCAGTAGTACTCTCGACTCCCTCCCCACTGAAGCTTTCTTT. This encodes CASSTLDSLPTEAFF.

This clonotype was detected a few times. The chain recombines TRBV10-3 with TRBJ2-7; no reliable D call. This CDR3 comprises 12 residues. The V end lost 6 bases, the J end lost 4 bases, and 10 bases lay between the germline ends. Germline CDR1 is ENHRY and CDR2 is SYGVKD. The CDR3 region is CAISPDFYEQYF. The CDR3 nucleotides read TGTGCCATCAGCCCGGATTTTTACGAGCAGTACTTC.

This chain connects TRBV7-2 to TRBJ1-2; no clear D gene. Trimming pared 3 bases from V and 10 bases from J, leaving 9 bases between. Germline assignment: CDR1 SGHTA and CDR2 FQGNSA. The CDR3 is 11 residues long. The CDR3 protein is CASSFLNAYTF. The CDR3 DNA reads TGTGCCAGCAGCTTTTTAAATGCCTACACCTTC. Full variable domain (remainder filled in from reference TRBV7-2 and TRBJ1-2): GAGVSQSPSNKVTEKGKDVELRCDPISGHTALYWYRQSLGQGLEFLIYFQGNSAPDKSGLPSDRFSAERTGGSVSTLTIQRTQQEDSAVYLCASSFLNAYTFGSGTRLTVV.

The rearrangement uses TRBV30 and TRBJ1-6; D is possibly TRBD1 (6 bases). The CDR3 sequence is 17 residues long. Looked up from germline, CDR1 is GTSNPN and CDR2 is SVGIG (reference sequence). V was cut by 4 bases and J by 9 bases, with 25 bases left in between. DNA of the CDR3: TGTGCCTGGATGTTAAGAGGGGGTCCCACTTTCGTTTCACCCCTCCACTTT. It is translated as CAWMLRGGPTFVSPLHF.

The genes are TRBV7-2 and TRBJ1-2; 7 bases agree with TRBD1. Germline lookup yields CDR1 SGHTA and CDR2 FQGNSA. After removal of 5 bases from V and 4 bases from J, the junction contained 4 bases not matched to a gene. There are 13 residues in the CDR3. In nucleotides, the CDR3 is TGTGCCAGCAGCCAGGGACAGATCTATGGCTACACCTTC. Its protein is CASSQGQIYGYTF.

J is TRBJ1-6 and V is TRBV7-2; D gene uncertain. V lost 2 bases and J lost 6, with 11 bases in between. The CDR3 sequence is 15 residues long. The V gene's germline CDR1 is SGHTA and CDR2 FQGNSA. The CDR3 here is CASSLLRAINSPLHF. The CDR3 DNA is TGTGCCAGCAGCTTACTTCGCGCGATTAATTCACCCCTCCACTTT.

The chain joins TRBV6-1 to TRBJ1-2; 9 bases match TRBD1. The length of the CDR3 is 15 residues. Germline-derived CDR1 and CDR2 are MNHNS and SASEGT. J gave up 2 bases and V 5 bases, and 6 bases lay outside the gene matches. CDR3 in amino acids: CASSTPGQGNYGYTF. In DNA form, the CDR3 reads TGTGCCAGCAGTACCCCGGGACAGGGAAACTATGGCTACACCTTC.

The J gene is TRBJ1-2, the V gene TRBV20-1; D perhaps matches TRBD1 (6 bases). The CDR3 has 14 amino acids. Germline CDR1 and CDR2: DFQATT and SNEGSKA (reference sequence). Trimming removed 4 bases from V and 7 bases from J, with 19 bases in between. This CDR3 is CSATAGTRAPGYTF. As DNA, the CDR3 is TGCAGTGCTACAGCCGGGACAAGGGCTCCTGGCTACACCTTC.

This clonotype was recorded a few times. The V call is TRBV10-3, the J call TRBJ2-3; D might be TRBD2 (6 bases). V dropped 11 bases and J dropped 2 bases, with 20 bases sitting between them. The CDR3 has 15 residues. Germline V gives CDR1 ENHRY, CDR2 SYGVKD. CDR3 nucleotides: TGTGCCGTACGGGGACGGGGGATTTACACAGATACGCAGTATTTT. It codes for CAVRGRGIYTDTQYF.

The DNA for the CDR3 is TGTGCCAGCAGTTTATCTCAGAACCCAACTAACTATGGCTACACCTTC. Its protein is CASSLSQNPTNYGYTF. This chain links TRBV27 with TRBJ1-2; D uncertain. V dropped 0 bases and J dropped 0 bases, with 11 bases sitting between them. The CDR3 spans 16 residues. Germline V gives CDR1 MNHEY, CDR2 SMNVEV (reference sequence).

The genes are TRBV6-5 and TRBJ1-2, with TRBD1 identical over 9 bases. CDR3 size: 16 residues. After removal of 3 bases from V and 4 bases from J, the junction contained 9 bases not matched to a gene. CDR1 MNHEY and CDR2 SVGAGI come from the germline V gene. The CDR3 nucleotides read TGTGCCAGCAGTTATGCCTCCACAGGGGGCAGCTATGGCTACACCTTC. Protein product: CASSYASTGGSYGYTF.